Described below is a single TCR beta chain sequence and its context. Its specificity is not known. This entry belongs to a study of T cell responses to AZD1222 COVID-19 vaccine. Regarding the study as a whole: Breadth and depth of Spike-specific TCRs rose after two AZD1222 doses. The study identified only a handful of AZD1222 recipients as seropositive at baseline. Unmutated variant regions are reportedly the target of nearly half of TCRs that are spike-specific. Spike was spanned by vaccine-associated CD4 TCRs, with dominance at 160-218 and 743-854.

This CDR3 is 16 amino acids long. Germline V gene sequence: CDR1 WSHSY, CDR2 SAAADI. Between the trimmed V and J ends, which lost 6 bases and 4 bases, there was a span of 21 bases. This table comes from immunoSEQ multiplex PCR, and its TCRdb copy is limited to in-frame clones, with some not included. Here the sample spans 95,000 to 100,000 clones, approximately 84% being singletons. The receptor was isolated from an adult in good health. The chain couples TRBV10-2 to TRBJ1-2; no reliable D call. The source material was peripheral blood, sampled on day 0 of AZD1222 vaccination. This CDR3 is CASSGLKLVAGYGYTF. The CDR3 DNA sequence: TGCGCCAGCAGCGGATTAAAATTGGTAGCAGGCTATGGCTACACCTTC.